What follows are 27 T cell receptor beta chains derived from one specimen sequenced in a study of tissue T cells after allogeneic stem cell transplantation. Sample time point: mouse harvest day 14 after allogeneic transplant. Mouse grafts combined 10^7 T-cell-depleted bone marrow cells with 10^6 splenic CD5+ T cells. Profiling relied on immunoSEQ multiplex PCR, and the TCRdb table lists in-frame clones only, not all of them. The data show roughly 8,600 clones, with around 35% seen just once and around 3% held by the top ten. The sample taken for sequencing was skin. The receptors were sampled from a female BALB/c mouse given C57BL/6 T cells with graft-versus-host disease after an allogeneic hematopoietic cell transplant.

In this sample, this clone turned up a few times. The genes and germline here are from mouse. The read finishes 1 residue shy of the CDR3 end, and the germline J gene is used to complete it. This chain uses TRBV26 with TRBJ2-1; 10 nucleotides line up with TRBD2. The CDR3 runs to 16 residues. Unmatched junction bases numbered 3, after V lost 4 bases and J lost 0 bases. The V gene's germline CDR1 is KGHPV and CDR2 FQNQEV (reference sequence). This chain's CDR3 is CASSPGLGYNYAEQFF. The sequenced part of the CDR3 DNA is TGTGCCAGCAGTCCGGGACTGGGGTATAACTATGCTGAGCAGTTC.

In the case of this clone: Mouse gene names and germline throughout. The CDR3 is cut off 1 residue early in the read; its end comes from the germline J gene. The chain carries TRBV3 and TRBJ1-1; D gene unclear. This CDR3 has 14 amino acids. Germline CDR1 SNHLY, CDR2 FYNGKV (reference sequence). Trimming removed 1 base from V and 1 base from J, with 7 bases in between. The chain's CDR3 is CASSLDGRNTEVFF. The sequenced part of the CDR3 DNA is TGTGCCAGCAGCTTAGATGGGAGAAACACAGAAGTCTTC.

There are a few counts of this clone. Genes and germline come from the mouse. The CDR3 is cut off 1 residue early in the read; its end comes from the germline J gene. The chain combines TRBV3 with TRBJ2-7, with D maybe TRBD1 (5 bases). Trimming shortened V by 5 bases and J by 3 bases, and 8 bases separated the two germline ends. This CDR3 spans 12 amino acids. CDR1 is SNHLY and CDR2 is FYNGKV in the germline V gene (reference sequence). The CDR3 is CASSPGSYEQYF. CDR3 DNA, as far as it was read: TGTGCCAGCAGCCCAGGGAGCTATGAACAGTAC. The whole variable domain, remainder taken from reference TRBV3 and TRBJ2-7, is GPKVLQIPSHQIIDMGQMVTLNCDPVSNHLYFYWYKQILGQQMEFLVNFYNGKVMEKSKLFKDQFSVERPDGSYFTLKIQPTALEDSAVYFCASSPGSYEQYFGPGTRLTVL.

This clone is labeled medium-sized. These gene names are mouse names. The CDR3 sequence is CAWSPRLESQNTLYF. CDR3 DNA, as far as it was read: TGTGCCTGGAGTCCTCGACTGGAGAGTCAAAACACCTTGTAC. The chain has TRBV31 and TRBJ2-4; maybe TRBD2 (6 bases). The observed sequence ends 1 residue before the CDR3 terminus, with the missing tail filled in from the germline J gene. The CDR3 has 15 amino acids. V lost 1 base, J lost 0 bases, and 11 bases lay in between. Germline V gene lookup returns CDR1 GKSSPN and CDR2 SITVG. Full variable domain (remainder filled in from reference TRBV31 and TRBJ2-4): AQTIHQWPVAEIKAVGSPLSLGCTIKGKSSPNLYWYWQATGGTLQQLFYSITVGQVESVVQLNLSASRPKDDQFILSTEKLLLSHSGFYLCAWSPRLESQNTLYFGAGTRLSVL.

About this clone itself: The genes are named according to mouse. The CDR3 end is not reached by the read, which stops 1 residue before it; the germline J gene fills it in. The chain joins TRBV23 to TRBJ2-4; the listed D gene, TRBD2, was not tested against the DNA. CDR3 length equals 16 residues. Germline V gene lookup returns CDR1 KGHTA and CDR2 FQNQQP. CDR3 DNA (partial): TGCTCCAGCAGACCGGGACTGGGGCACAGTCAAAACACCTTGTAC. Amino acids: CSSRPGLGHSQNTLY. The CDR3 in its entirety is CSSRPGLGHSQNTLYF.

This clone came up a few times. Mouse gene names apply. The CDR3 end is not reached by the read, which stops 1 residue before it; the germline J gene fills it in. The rearrangement joins TRBV26 to TRBJ2-2, with 8 bases matching TRBD1. CDR3 size: 16 residues. Unmatched junction bases numbered 2, after V lost 0 bases and J lost 2 bases. CDR1 is KGHPV, CDR2 FQNQEV, per germline (reference sequence). The CDR3: CASSLSRQGNTGQLYF. CDR3 bases read: TGTGCCAGCAGTCTGTCGAGACAGGGGAACACCGGGCAGCTCTAC.

Worth noting for this clone: The gene names given are mouse names. The read comes to an end 1 residue before the CDR3 does, leaving the germline J gene to fill in the end. V is TRBV16 and J is TRBJ2-7; D not certain. V gave up 0 bases and J gave up 3 bases, with 9 bases separating them. The CDR3 sequence is 14 residues long. Germline V gives CDR1 SGHSA, CDR2 FRNQAP. The CDR3 sequence is CASSLDAGLYEQYF. The DNA read from the CDR3 is TGTGCAAGCAGCTTAGATGCCGGGCTCTATGAACAGTAC.

Notes on this clone: Gene names follow the mouse nomenclature. The CDR3 DNA, read in part, is TGTGCCAGCAGTCTTCCCGATAGGGCTTCCTATAATTCGCCCCTCTAC. This translates into CASSLPDRASYNSPLY. The CDR3, in full, reads CASSLPDRASYNSPLYF. The chain couples TRBV24 to TRBJ1-6; no clear D gene. The read gets to within 1 residue of the CDR3 end, and the germline J gene fills in the rest. TRBJ1-6 has ORF status, its function being uncertain. The V end lost 3 bases, the J end lost 0 bases, and 12 bases lay between the germline ends. There are 17 residues in the CDR3. Germline lookup yields CDR1 KGHTA and CDR2 FRNEEI.

This clone has just a few counts. Each gene name is a mouse one. The missing CDR3 end, 1 residue past where the read stops, is filled in from the germline J gene. At the DNA level, this CDR3 is encoded by other sequences in the same sample as well. The chain carries TRBV26 and TRBJ2-2; D unresolved. Per germline, CDR1 KGHPV and CDR2 FQNQEV (reference sequence). This CDR3 is 14 amino acids long. V dropped 3 bases and J dropped 0 bases, with 5 bases sitting between them. Partial CDR3 DNA: TGTGCCAGCAGTCTCGGAGCAAACACCGGGCAGCTCTAC. Amino acids: CASSLGANTGQLY. The whole CDR3 is CASSLGANTGQLYF. Looking up the rest from reference TRBV26 and TRBJ2-2 gives the full variable domain: NSKVIQTPRYLVKGQGQKAKMRCIPEKGHPVVFWYQQNKNNEFKFLINFQNQEVLQQIDMTEKRFSAECPSNSPCSLEIQSSEAGDSALYLCASSLGANTGQLYFGEGSKLTVL.

Note on this clone: Gene names denote mouse genes. The CDR3 bases that were read are TGTGCCAGCAGCTTACAGGGCCGGGGCAACGAAAGATTATTT. It codes for CASSLQGRGNERLF. The entire CDR3 protein reads CASSLQGRGNERLFF. J is TRBJ1-4 and V is TRBV3; maybe TRBD1 (5 bases). The CDR3 goes on 1 residue after the read ends, and that part is filled in from the germline J gene. V was pared by 2 bases and J by 4 bases, with 11 bases between. Germline assignment: CDR1 SNHLY and CDR2 FYNGKV (reference sequence). This CDR3 comprises 15 residues.

This clone was seen more than once but under ten times. Mouse gene names apply. The read finishes 1 residue shy of the CDR3 end, and the germline J gene is used to complete it. The gene calls are TRBV13-2 and TRBJ2-4; 7 positions agree with TRBD2. The ends lost 1 base at V and 4 bases at J; junction bases unmatched: 3. Looked up from germline, CDR1 is NNHNN and CDR2 is SYGAGS (reference sequence). This CDR3 is 14 amino acids long. The CDR3 sequence: CASGDLGGENTLYF. CDR3 DNA (partial): TGTGCCAGCGGTGATTTGGGGGGAGAAAACACCTTGTAC.

This clone was seen a few times. Here the gene names and germline are mouse. Read coverage stops 1 residue before the CDR3 terminus; the germline J gene supplies the remainder. The chain combines TRBV1 with TRBJ2-1; D call uncertain. The germline V and J ends were trimmed by 0 bases and 8 bases, with 5 bases remaining between them. The CDR3 covers 12 residues. The germline V gene has CDR1 NSQYPW and CDR2 LRSPGD (reference sequence). This chain's CDR3 is CTCSADRTEQFF. CDR3 DNA (partial): TGCACCTGCAGTGCAGACCGGACTGAGCAGTTC.

By frequency in the sample, this clone is medium-sized. Any gene name here is a mouse gene name. Coverage ceases 1 residue before the CDR3 finishes, and the germline J gene fills in the end. This sequence joins TRBV3 and TRBJ2-5, with D possibly called TRBD1 or TRBD2 (5 bases each). Trimming cost V 5 bases and J 2 bases, with 8 bases left between them. The CDR3 is 13 residues long. From germline, CDR1 is SNHLY and CDR2 FYNGKV (reference sequence). The CDR3 spells CASSRDLQDTQYF. The CDR3 DNA, read in part, is TGTGCCAGCAGCCGGGACCTCCAAGACACCCAGTAC.

Notes on this clone: The germline and genes are mouse ones. Read coverage stops 1 residue before the CDR3 terminus; the germline J gene supplies the remainder. This sequence joins TRBV23 and TRBJ2-5; the D segment call TRBD1 is taken from the table without a DNA check. This CDR3 has 13 residues. Germline assignment: CDR1 KGHTA and CDR2 FQNQQP. CDR3 protein: CSSSRGQQDTQYF. The sequenced CDR3 bases are TGCTCCAGCAGCCGGGGACAACAAGACACCCAGTAC. The full variable domain, completed using reference TRBV23 and TRBJ2-5, is DAAVTQKPRYLIKMKGQEAEMKCIPEKGHTAVFWYQQKQSKELKFLIYFQNQQPLDQIDMVKERFSAVCPSSSLCSLGIRTCEAEDSALYLCSSSRGQQDTQYFGPGTRLLVL.

About this clone itself: Gene names refer to mouse genes. The CDR3 extends 1 residue past the end of the read, so its final part is completed from the germline J gene. The V call is TRBV3, the J call TRBJ2-2; either TRBD1 or TRBD2 may supply D (5 bases each). The CDR3 consists of 14 residues. Germline CDR1 SNHLY, CDR2 FYNGKV (reference sequence). Trimming cost V 1 base and J 3 bases, with 6 bases left between them. CDR3 bases read: TGTGCCAGCAGCTTAGGGGGCCACACCGGGCAGCTCTAC. Translating gives CASSLGGHTGQLY. The whole CDR3 sequence is CASSLGGHTGQLYF. Complete variable domain (other parts from reference TRBV3 and TRBJ2-2): GPKVLQIPSHQIIDMGQMVTLNCDPVSNHLYFYWYKQILGQQMEFLVNFYNGKVMEKSKLFKDQFSVERPDGSYFTLKIQPTALEDSAVYFCASSLGGHTGQLYFGEGSKLTVL.

A note on this clone: An end of the junction does not agree with germline; a read error may underlie this. Here the gene names and germline are mouse. The read terminates 1 residue before the CDR3 end, so the remaining end is supplied by the germline J gene. This specimen includes other DNA sequences encoding the same CDR3. The chain combines TRBV26 with TRBJ2-4; TRBD2 matches 10 bases. The CDR3 totals 15 residues. Germline-derived CDR1 and CDR2 are KGHPV and FQNQEV (reference sequence). The part of the CDR3 DNA that was read is TGTGCCAGCAGCCGCGACTGGGGGGTTCAAAACACTTTGTAC. Its translation is CASSRDWGVQNTLY. In full, the CDR3 reads CASSRDWGVQNTLYF.

Concerning this clone itself: The gene symbols are mouse symbols. The read comes to an end 1 residue before the CDR3 does, leaving the germline J gene to fill in the end. The rearrangement links TRBV26 to TRBJ2-1; D is perhaps TRBD1 (6 bases). V lost 5 bases and J lost 7, with 12 bases in between. The CDR3 is 13 residues long. Germline V gene lookup returns CDR1 KGHPV and CDR2 FQNQEV (reference sequence). The DNA read from the CDR3 is TGTGCCAGCAGTACAGGGAGGAGGGCTGAGCAGTTC. It specifies CASSTGRRAEQF. Given in full, the CDR3 is CASSTGRRAEQFF.

Remarks on this clone: Mouse gene names apply. The read comes to an end 1 residue before the CDR3 does, leaving the germline J gene to fill in the end. The rearrangement joins TRBV26 to TRBJ2-3; D not certain. V was pared by 0 bases and J by 4 bases, with 2 bases between. Germline CDR1 is KGHPV and CDR2 is FQNQEV (reference sequence). This CDR3 is built from 12 residues. The covered CDR3 bases are TGTGCCAGCAGTCTGTCGACAGAAACGCTGTAT. As protein: CASSLSTETLY. The full CDR3 sequence reads CASSLSTETLYF.

Regarding this clone: Gene names and germline refer to mouse. The CDR3 end falls 1 residue outside the read, so it is completed with the germline J gene. The chain carries TRBV26 and TRBJ1-4; TRBD1 aligns across 8 bases. The CDR3 sequence is 13 residues long. With V trimmed by 5 bases and J by 7 bases, 3 bases remained unmatched. The germline V gene has CDR1 KGHPV and CDR2 FQNQEV (reference sequence). Incomplete CDR3 DNA: TGTGCCAGCAGTGGGACAGGAATCGAAAGATTATTT. It yields the protein CASSGTGIERLF. The full CDR3 reads CASSGTGIERLFF.

A word on this clone: Gene names follow the mouse nomenclature. With the read ending 1 residue before the CDR3 end, the germline J gene is used to fill in that end. The chain is built from TRBV3 and TRBJ1-2; the D is unclear. Germline lookup yields CDR1 SNHLY and CDR2 FYNGKV (reference sequence). The length of the CDR3 is 14 residues. The V and J ends lost 2 bases and 6 bases respectively, with 13 bases between them. The CDR3 bases that were read are TGTGCCAGCAGCTTACGGGGAAAAGACCCCGACTACACC. Protein: CASSLRGKDPDYT. The whole CDR3 sequence reads CASSLRGKDPDYTF.

In this sample, this clone turned up a few times. Gene names are the mouse ones. The read ends 1 residue before the CDR3 terminus; that terminus is restored from the germline J gene. The J gene is TRBJ1-4, the V gene TRBV26; D call uncertain. The CDR3 length is 13 residues. Per germline, CDR1 KGHPV and CDR2 FQNQEV (reference sequence). Between the trimmed V and J ends, which lost 4 bases and 0 bases, there was a span of 3 bases. The sequenced CDR3 bases are TGTGCCAGCAGTCCATTTTCCAACGAAAGATTATTT. Translation: CASSPFSNERLF. The whole CDR3 region reads CASSPFSNERLFF.

This clone was seen only a few times. Genes and germline are mouse. The missing CDR3 end, 1 residue past where the read stops, is filled in from the germline J gene. The rearrangement joins TRBV19 to TRBJ2-1, with 12 nucleotides matching TRBD1. V shed 4 bases and J 6 bases; nucleotides not matched to a gene: 2. CDR1 FNHDT and CDR2 SITEND come from the germline V gene (reference sequence). The CDR3 is made up of 14 amino acids. The DNA read from the CDR3 is TGTGCCAGCAGTTGGGACAGGGGGCTTGCTGAGCAGTTC. This gives the protein CASSWDRGLAEQF. The whole CDR3 reads CASSWDRGLAEQFF. The whole variable domain, filled in from reference TRBV19 and TRBJ2-1, reads GGIITQTPKFLIGQEGQKLTLKCQQNFNHDTMYWYRQDSGKGLRLIYYSITENDLQKGDLSEGYDASREKKSSFSLTVTSAQKNEMAVFLCASSWDRGLAEQFFGPGTRLTVL.

Comment on this clone: Any gene name here is a mouse gene name. CDR3 DNA, as far as it was read: TGTGCCTGGACCGACAGGGGGCTTGGACAAAACACCTTGTAC. Amino acids: CAWTDRGLGQNTLY. The entire CDR3 protein is CAWTDRGLGQNTLYF. The chain combines TRBV31 with TRBJ2-4, with TRBD1 identical over 10 bases. The read ends 1 residue early relative to the CDR3; the germline J gene fills the gap. V lost 4 bases and J lost 3; bases outside the gene matches: 7. The CDR3 is 15 amino acids. CDR1 is GKSSPN and CDR2 is SITVG in the germline V gene.

In its sample, this clone is medium-sized. All gene names here are mouse names. The DNA ends 1 residue before the CDR3 does, and the rest of the CDR3 is filled in from the germline J gene. The rearrangement joins TRBV23 to TRBJ1-2; the table's D call, TRBD1, has no DNA check behind it. This CDR3 region has 14 residues. Germline CDR1 reads KGHTA; CDR2 reads FQNQQP. This CDR3 reads CSSSQGTTNSDYTF. The DNA read from the CDR3 is TGCTCCAGCAGTCAAGGGACAACAAACTCCGACTACACC.

This clone came up a few times. The germline and genes are mouse ones. The read is 1 residue too short to cover the CDR3 end, so that end is filled in from the germline J gene. This rearrangement joins TRBV12-1 to TRBJ2-5; no clear D gene. V lost 0 bases, J lost 0 bases, and 3 bases lay in between. Germline loops: CDR1 SGHSN, CDR2 HYEKVE. The length of the CDR3 is 13 residues. This CDR3 is CASSLANQDTQYF. The CDR3 DNA, read in part, is TGTGCCAGCTCTCTCGCAAACCAAGACACCCAGTAC.

Remarks on this clone: The gene names here belong to mouse. The sequence runs out 1 residue before the end of the CDR3; the remainder is reconstructed from the germline J gene. This chain connects TRBV26 to TRBJ1-1, with TRBD1 identical over 7 bases. In germline, CDR1 is KGHPV, CDR2 FQNQEV (reference sequence). Unmatched junction bases numbered 4, after V lost 6 bases and J lost 0 bases. CDR3 length: 14 amino acids. CDR3 loop: CASSLRGSNTEVFF. CDR3 DNA (partial): TGTGCCAGCAGCCTCAGGGGGTCAAACACAGAAGTCTTC.

About this clone: Gene names denote mouse genes. The read ends 1 residue early relative to the CDR3; the germline J gene fills the gap. The chain employs TRBV5 and TRBJ2-7; D is unresolved. V lost 0 bases, J lost 2 bases, and 5 bases lay in between. CDR1 LGHNA and CDR2 YNLKQL come from the germline V gene (reference sequence). The CDR3 is 13 amino acids. The DNA read from the CDR3 is TGTGCCAGCAGCCAAGAGGCACCCTATGAACAGTAC. Its translation is CASSQEAPYEQY. The full CDR3 sequence reads CASSQEAPYEQYF.